This T cell receptor (beta chain) was captured by sequencing in a study of T cells in localized non-small cell lung cancer. Study-wide points: Turning up in adjacent lung were a median roughly 60 of the top 100 tumor clones.

A note on this clone: The antigen remains unidentified.

Germline loops: CDR1 SGHTA, CDR2 FQGNSA. The CDR3 has 12 amino acids. V lost 8 bases and J lost 2, with 10 bases in between. Method: immunoSEQ multiplex PCR; TCRdb's copy keeps in-frame clones and lacks some. Here the sample spans approximately 150,000 clones, about 90% being singletons. This chain uses TRBV7-2 with TRBJ2-7; D is perhaps TRBD2 (5 bases). Here the sequenced sample was peripheral blood, taken before any cancer treatment. The clonotype comes from a female donor older than 55 with stage I lung adenocarcinoma. CDR3 residues: CASREETYEQYF. The CDR3 nucleotides read TGTGCCAGCCGGGAAGAGACCTACGAGCAGTACTTC.